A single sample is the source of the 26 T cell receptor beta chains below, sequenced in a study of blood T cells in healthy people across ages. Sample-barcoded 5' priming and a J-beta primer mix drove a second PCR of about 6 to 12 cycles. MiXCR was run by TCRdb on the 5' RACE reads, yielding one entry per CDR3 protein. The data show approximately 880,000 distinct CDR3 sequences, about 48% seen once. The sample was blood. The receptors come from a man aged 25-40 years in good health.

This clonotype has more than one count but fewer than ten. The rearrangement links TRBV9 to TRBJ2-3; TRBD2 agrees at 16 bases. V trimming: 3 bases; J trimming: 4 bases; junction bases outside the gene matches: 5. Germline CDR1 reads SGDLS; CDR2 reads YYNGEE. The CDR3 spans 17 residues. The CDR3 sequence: CASSGGTSGGEADTQYF. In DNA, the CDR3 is TGTGCCAGCAGCGGAGGGACTAGCGGGGGGGAGGCAGATACGCAGTATTTT.

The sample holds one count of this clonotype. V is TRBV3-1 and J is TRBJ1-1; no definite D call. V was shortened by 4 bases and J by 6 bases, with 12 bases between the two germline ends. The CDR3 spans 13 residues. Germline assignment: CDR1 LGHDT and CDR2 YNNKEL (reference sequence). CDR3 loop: CASSLLSRAEAFF. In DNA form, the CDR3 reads TGTGCCAGCAGCCTTCTCTCCCGGGCTGAAGCTTTCTTT.

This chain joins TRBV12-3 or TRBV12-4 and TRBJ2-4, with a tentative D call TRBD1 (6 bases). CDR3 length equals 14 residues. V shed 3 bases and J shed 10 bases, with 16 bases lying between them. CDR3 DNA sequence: TGTGCCAGCAGTTTTACACAGGGTGGGCGGATTCAGTACTTC. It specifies CASSFTQGGRIQYF.

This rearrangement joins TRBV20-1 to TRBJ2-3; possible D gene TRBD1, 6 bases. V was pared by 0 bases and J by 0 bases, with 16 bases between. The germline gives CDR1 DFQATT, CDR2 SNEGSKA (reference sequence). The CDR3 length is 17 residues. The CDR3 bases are TGCAGTGCTAGAGAGGAGTTGGGGGCAAGCAGCACAGATACGCAGTATTTT. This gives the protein CSAREELGASSTDTQYF.

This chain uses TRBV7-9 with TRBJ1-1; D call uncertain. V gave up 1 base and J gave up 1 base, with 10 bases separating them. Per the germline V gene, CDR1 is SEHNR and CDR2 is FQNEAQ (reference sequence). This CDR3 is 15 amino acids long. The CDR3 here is CASSLVGPANTEAFF. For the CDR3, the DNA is TGTGCCAGCAGCTTAGTTGGGCCAGCGAACACTGAAGCTTTCTTT.

The CDR3 sequence: CASSQDRWKAPHF. The DNA of the CDR3 is TGCGCCAGCAGCCAAGATAGGTGGAAAGCCCCCCACTTT. The gene calls are TRBV4-3 and TRBJ1-6; unclear D gene. The germline CDR1 and CDR2 sequences are LGHNA and YSLEER. With 0 bases removed from V and 18 bases from J, the gap between germline ends came to 15 bases. This CDR3 spans 13 amino acids.

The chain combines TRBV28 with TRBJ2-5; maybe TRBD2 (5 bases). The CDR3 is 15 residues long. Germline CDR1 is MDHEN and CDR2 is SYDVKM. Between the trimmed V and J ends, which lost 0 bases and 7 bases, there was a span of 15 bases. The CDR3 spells CASSLWGEGKATQYF. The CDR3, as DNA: TGTGCCAGCAGTTTATGGGGCGAGGGAAAGGCGACCCAGTACTTC.

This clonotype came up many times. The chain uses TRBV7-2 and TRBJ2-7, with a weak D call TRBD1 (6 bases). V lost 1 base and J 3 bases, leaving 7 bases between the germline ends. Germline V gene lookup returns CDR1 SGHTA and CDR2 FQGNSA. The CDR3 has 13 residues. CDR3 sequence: CASSLEQGYEQYF. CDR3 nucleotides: TGTGCCAGCAGCTTAGAACAGGGCTACGAGCAGTACTTC.

The CDR3, as DNA: TGTGCCAGCAGTGATGGGCAGCAACAGGGTGAGCAGTTCTTC. Translated: CASSDGQQQGEQFF. The chain recombines TRBV6-1 with TRBJ2-1; weak D call: TRBD1 (6 bases). The V gene lost 3 bases and the J gene lost 9 bases, with 15 bases spanning the gap. In germline, CDR1 is MNHNS, CDR2 SASEGT. The length of the CDR3 is 14 residues.

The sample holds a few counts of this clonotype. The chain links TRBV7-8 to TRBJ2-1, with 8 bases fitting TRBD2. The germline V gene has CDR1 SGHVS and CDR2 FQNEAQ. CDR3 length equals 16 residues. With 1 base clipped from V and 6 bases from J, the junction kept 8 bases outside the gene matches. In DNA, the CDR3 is TGTGCCAGCAGCTTAGATATCGGGGGGGGACTCAATGAGCAGTTCTTC. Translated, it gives CASSLDIGGGLNEQFF.

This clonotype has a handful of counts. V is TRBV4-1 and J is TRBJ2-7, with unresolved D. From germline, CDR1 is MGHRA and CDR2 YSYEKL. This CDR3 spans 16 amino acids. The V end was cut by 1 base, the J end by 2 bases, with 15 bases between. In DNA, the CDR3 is TGCGCCAGCAGCCAAGGCCTATCTGGGAAGACCTACGAGCAGTACTTC. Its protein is CASSQGLSGKTYEQYF.

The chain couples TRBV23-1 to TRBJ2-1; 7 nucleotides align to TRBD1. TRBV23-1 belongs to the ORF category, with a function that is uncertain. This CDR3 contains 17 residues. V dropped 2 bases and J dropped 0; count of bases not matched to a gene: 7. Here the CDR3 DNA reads TGCGCCAGCAGTCAACACAGGGGACCAGCCTCCTACAATGAGCAGTTCTTC. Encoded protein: CASSQHRGPASYNEQFF.

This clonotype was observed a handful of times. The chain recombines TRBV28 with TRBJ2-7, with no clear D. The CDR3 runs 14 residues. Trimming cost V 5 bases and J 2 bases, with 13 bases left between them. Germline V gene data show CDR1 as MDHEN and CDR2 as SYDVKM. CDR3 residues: CASSPMGQTYEQYF. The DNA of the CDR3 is TGTGCCAGCAGTCCCATGGGCCAAACCTACGAGCAGTACTTC.

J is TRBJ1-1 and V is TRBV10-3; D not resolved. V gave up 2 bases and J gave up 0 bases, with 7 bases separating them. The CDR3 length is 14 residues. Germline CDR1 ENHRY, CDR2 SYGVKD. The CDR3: CAISEAGMNTEAFF. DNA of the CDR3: TGTGCCATCAGTGAGGCGGGAATGAACACTGAAGCTTTCTTT.

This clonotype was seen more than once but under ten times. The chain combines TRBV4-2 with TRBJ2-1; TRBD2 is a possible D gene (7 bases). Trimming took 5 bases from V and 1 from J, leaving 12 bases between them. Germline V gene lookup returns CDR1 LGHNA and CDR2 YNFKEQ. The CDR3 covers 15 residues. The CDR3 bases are TGTGCCAGCAGCTCGGAGGGGGGGTCCTACAATGAGCAGTTCTTC. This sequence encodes CASSSEGGSYNEQFF.

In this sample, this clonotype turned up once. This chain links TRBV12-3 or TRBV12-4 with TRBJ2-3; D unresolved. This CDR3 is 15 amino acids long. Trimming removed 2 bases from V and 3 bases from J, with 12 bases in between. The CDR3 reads CASSLYGERTDTQYF. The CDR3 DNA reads TGTGCCAGCAGTTTATATGGAGAGAGGACAGATACGCAGTATTTT.

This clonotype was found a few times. CDR3 nucleotides: TGCAGCGCGGAACAGGGGTCCGGCTACACCTTC. This translates into CSAEQGSGYTF. V is TRBV29-1 and J is TRBJ1-2; 7 bases fit TRBD1. V dropped 7 bases and J dropped 8; count of bases not matched to a gene: 7. Germline CDR1 and CDR2: SQVTM and ANQGSEA. The CDR3 is 11 amino acids. The full variable domain, in which reference TRBV29-1 and TRBJ1-2 provide the parts outside the CDR3, is SAVISQKPSRDICQRGTSLTIQCQVDSQVTMMFWYRQQPGQSLTLIATANQGSEATYESGFVIDKFPISRPNLTFSTLTVSNMSPEDSSIYLCSAEQGSGYTFGSGTRLTVV.

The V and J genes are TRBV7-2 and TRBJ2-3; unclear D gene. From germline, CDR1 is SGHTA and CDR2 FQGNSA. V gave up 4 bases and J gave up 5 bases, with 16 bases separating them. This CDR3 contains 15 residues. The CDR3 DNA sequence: TGTGCCAGCAGCTCAGGTGGCGGCGCCCTAGATACGCAGTATTTT. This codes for CASSSGGGALDTQYF.

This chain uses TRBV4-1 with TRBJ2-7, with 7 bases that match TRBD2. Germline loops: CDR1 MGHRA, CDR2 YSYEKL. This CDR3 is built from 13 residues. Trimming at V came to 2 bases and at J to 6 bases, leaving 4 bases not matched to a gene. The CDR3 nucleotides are TGCGCCAGCAGCCAATCCCCGGGAGGCGAGCAGTACTTC. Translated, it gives CASSQSPGGEQYF.

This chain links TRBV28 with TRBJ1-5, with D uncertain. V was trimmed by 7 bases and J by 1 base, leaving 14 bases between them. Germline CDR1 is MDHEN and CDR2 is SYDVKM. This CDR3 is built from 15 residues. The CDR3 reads CASTRMIESNQPQHF. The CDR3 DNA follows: TGTGCCAGCACGAGGATGATCGAGAGCAATCAGCCCCAGCATTTT.

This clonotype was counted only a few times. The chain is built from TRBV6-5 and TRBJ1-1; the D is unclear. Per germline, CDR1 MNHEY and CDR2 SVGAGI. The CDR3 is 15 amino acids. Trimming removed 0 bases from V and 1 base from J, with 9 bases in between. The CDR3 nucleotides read TGTGCCAGCAGTTACTCGAGGGCCAGGAACACTGAAGCTTTCTTT. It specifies CASSYSRARNTEAFF.

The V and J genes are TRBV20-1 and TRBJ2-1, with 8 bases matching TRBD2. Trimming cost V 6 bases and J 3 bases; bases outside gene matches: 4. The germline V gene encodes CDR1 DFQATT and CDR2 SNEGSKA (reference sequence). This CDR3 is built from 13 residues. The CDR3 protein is CSAIRGGYNEQFF. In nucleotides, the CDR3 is TGCAGTGCCATCCGGGGGGGCTACAATGAGCAGTTCTTC.

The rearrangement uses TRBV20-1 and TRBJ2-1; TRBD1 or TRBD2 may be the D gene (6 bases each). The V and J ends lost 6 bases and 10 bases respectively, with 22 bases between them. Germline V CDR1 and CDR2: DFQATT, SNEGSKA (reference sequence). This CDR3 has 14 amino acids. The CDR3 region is CSAPWGDNLWEQFF. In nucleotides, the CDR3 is TGCAGTGCCCCTTGGGGGGACAACCTTTGGGAGCAGTTCTTC.

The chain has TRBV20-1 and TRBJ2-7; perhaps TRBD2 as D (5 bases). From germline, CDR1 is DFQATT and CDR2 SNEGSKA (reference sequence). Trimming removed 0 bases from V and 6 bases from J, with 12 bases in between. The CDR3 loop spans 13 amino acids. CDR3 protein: CSARDRRGCEQYF. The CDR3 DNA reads TGCAGTGCTAGAGACAGGAGAGGGTGCGAGCAGTACTTC.

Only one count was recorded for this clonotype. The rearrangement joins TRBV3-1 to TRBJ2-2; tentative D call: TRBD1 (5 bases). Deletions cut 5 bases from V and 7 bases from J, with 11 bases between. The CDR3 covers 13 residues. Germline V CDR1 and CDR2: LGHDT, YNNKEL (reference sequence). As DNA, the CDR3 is TGTGCCAGCAGCGACGACAGAGGCGGGGAGCTGTTTTTT. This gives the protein CASSDDRGGELFF.

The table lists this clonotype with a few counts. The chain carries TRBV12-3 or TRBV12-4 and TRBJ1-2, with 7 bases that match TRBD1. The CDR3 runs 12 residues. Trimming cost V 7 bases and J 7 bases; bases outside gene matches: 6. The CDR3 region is CASTGTATGYTF. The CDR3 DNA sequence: TGTGCCAGCACCGGGACAGCGACTGGCTACACCTTC.